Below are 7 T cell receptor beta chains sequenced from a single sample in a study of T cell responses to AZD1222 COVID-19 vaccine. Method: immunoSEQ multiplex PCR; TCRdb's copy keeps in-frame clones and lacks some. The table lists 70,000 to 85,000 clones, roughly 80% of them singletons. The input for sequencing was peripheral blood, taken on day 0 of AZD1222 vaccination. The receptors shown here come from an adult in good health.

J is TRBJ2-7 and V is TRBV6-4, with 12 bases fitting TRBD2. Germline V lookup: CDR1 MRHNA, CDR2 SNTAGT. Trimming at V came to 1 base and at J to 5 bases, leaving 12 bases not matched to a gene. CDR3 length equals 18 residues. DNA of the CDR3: TGTGCCAGCAGTGACTTGGGGCTAGCGGGAGGGAAGTGCGACGAGCAGTACTTC. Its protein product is CASSDLGLAGGKCDEQYF.

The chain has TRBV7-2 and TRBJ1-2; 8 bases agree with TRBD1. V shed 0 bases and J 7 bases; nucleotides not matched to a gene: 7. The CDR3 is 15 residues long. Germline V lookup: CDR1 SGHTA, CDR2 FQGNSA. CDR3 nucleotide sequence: TGTGCCAGCAGCTTAGCGAGCACAGGGGGAGGTGGCTACACCTTC. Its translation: CASSLASTGGGGYTF.

CDR3 nucleotides: TGCGCCAGCAGCTCTAGACAGGGGGACACTGAAGCTTTCTTT. Protein sequence: CASSSRQGDTEAFF. The chain couples TRBV5-1 to TRBJ1-1; 9 bases are a match to TRBD1. V lost 3 bases and J lost 3; bases outside the gene matches: 3. CDR3 length: 14 residues. The V gene's germline CDR1 is SGHRS and CDR2 YFSETQ.

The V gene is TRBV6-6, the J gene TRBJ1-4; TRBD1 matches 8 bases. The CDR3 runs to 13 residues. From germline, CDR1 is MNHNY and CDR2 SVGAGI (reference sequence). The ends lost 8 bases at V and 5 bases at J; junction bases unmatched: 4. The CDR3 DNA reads TGTGCCAGCCGAGACAGGGGCAATGAAAAACTGTTTTTT. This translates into CASRDRGNEKLFF.

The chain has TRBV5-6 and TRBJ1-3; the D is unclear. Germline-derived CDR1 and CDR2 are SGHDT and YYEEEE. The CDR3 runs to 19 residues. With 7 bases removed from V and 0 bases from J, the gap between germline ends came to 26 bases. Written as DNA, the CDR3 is TGTGCCAGCTTCCAGGTGGGGATGCGTTCTGGGCGCTCTGGAAACACCATATATTTT. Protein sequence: CASFQVGMRSGRSGNTIYF.

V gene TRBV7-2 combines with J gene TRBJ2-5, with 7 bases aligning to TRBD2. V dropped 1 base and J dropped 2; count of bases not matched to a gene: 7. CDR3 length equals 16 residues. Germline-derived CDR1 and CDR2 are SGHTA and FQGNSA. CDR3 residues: CASSLVRGSPQETQYF. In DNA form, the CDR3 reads TGTGCCAGCAGCTTAGTGCGGGGGTCGCCTCAAGAGACCCAGTACTTC. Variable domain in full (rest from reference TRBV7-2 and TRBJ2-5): GAGVSQSPSNKVTEKGKDVELRCDPISGHTALYWYRQSLGQGLEFLIYFQGNSAPDKSGLPSDRFSAERTGGSVSTLTIQRTQQEDSAVYLCASSLVRGSPQETQYFGPGTRLLVL.

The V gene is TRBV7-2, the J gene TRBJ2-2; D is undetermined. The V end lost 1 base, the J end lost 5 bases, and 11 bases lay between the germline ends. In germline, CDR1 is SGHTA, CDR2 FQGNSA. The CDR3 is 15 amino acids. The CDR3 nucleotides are TGTGCCAGCAGCTTAGTCTGGTCGGAAACCGGGGAGCTGTTTTTT. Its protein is CASSLVWSETGELFF.